The clone carrying this TCR beta chain appeared a few times. Nashville, Tennessee was home to all donors, each a Caucasian adult. This sample is part of a study of shared clonotypes between healthy human individuals. Profiling relied on immunoSEQ multiplex PCR, and the TCRdb table lists in-frame clones only, not all of them. There are fewer than 3 million clones in the sample; approximately 90% occur only once, and more than 0.35% lies in the top ten. The sample comprised naive CD4+ T cells from PBMCs. Subset: CD45RA+ positively selected. This sequence was found in a man aged 18 to 30 in good health. Some clones in this sample may be carry-over from other donors' samples.

The chain's CDR3 is CAWSVRLRSNQPQHF. CDR3 nucleotides: TGTGCCTGGAGTGTCCGGTTACGTAGCAATCAGCCCCAGCATTTT. The chain has TRBV30 and TRBJ1-5; D is unclear. The germline V and J ends were trimmed by 0 bases and 0 bases, with 9 bases remaining between them. This CDR3 is 15 amino acids long. CDR1 is GTSNPN, CDR2 SVGIG, per germline (reference sequence). The full variable domain, with the rest looked up from reference TRBV30 and TRBJ1-5, is SQTIHQWPATLVQPVGSPLSLECTVEGTSNPNLYWYRQAAGRGLQLLFYSVGIGQISSEVPQNLSASRPQDRQFILSSKKLLLSDSGFYLCAWSVRLRSNQPQHFGDGTRLSIL.